Following are 4 T cell receptor beta chains from one sample sequenced in a study of blood T cell repertoires in COVID-19. Here immunoSEQ multiplex PCR was the method, and the copy in TCRdb shows in-frame clones only, minus some. The table records 150,000 to 200,000 clones, 87% of them present only once. The sample was peripheral blood. The source is a human donor in a cohort sampled during active COVID-19.

CDR3: CASSYSLAGEGEQFF. Here the CDR3 DNA reads TGTGCCAGCAGTTACTCGCTAGCCGGGGAGGGTGAGCAGTTCTTC. The chain is built from TRBV6-5 and TRBJ2-1, with 7 bases identical to TRBD2. The CDR3 length is 15 residues. The J segment lost 9 bases and the V segment lost 0 bases, leaving 8 bases of the junction unmatched. CDR1 MNHEY and CDR2 SVGAGI come from the germline V gene.

The chain's CDR3 is CASSGASGRRTDTQYF. CDR3 nucleotide sequence: TGCGCCAGCAGCGGGGCTAGCGGGAGGAGGACAGATACGCAGTATTTT. The V and J genes are TRBV5-1 and TRBJ2-3; TRBD2 aligns across 11 bases. The CDR3 is made up of 16 amino acids. V lost 4 bases, J lost 3 bases, and 7 bases stayed unmatched. Germline V lookup: CDR1 SGHRS, CDR2 YFSETQ.

This chain joins TRBV9 and TRBJ2-2, with D uncertain. The CDR3 extends over 14 amino acids. V dropped 0 bases and J dropped 4 bases, with 7 bases sitting between them. Germline CDR1 is SGDLS and CDR2 is YYNGEE. The CDR3 loop is CASSVAPSTGELFF. The CDR3 DNA sequence: TGTGCCAGCAGCGTAGCGCCGAGCACCGGGGAGCTGTTTTTT. Combining the CDR3 with reference TRBV9 and TRBJ2-2 gives the whole variable domain DSGVTQTPKHLITATGQRVTLRCSPRSGDLSVYWYQQSLDQGLQFLIQYYNGEERAKGNILERFSAQQFPDLHSELNLSSLELGDSALYFCASSVAPSTGELFFGEGSRLTVL.

This chain uses TRBV5-6 with TRBJ1-5; weak D call: TRBD1 (5 bases). This CDR3 is built from 16 residues. Trimming stripped 1 base from V and 3 bases from J, with 14 bases between. CDR1 and CDR2 (germline): SGHDT, YYEEEE. The CDR3 DNA follows: TGTGCCAGCAGCTTGCGATCGACAGTCCCCAATCAGCCCCAGCATTTT. Encoded protein: CASSLRSTVPNQPQHF.